These T cell receptor beta chains were read from a single sample in a study of blood T cell repertoires in COVID-19. The table came from immunoSEQ multiplex PCR; TCRdb's copy has only in-frame clones and leaves some out. The data hold some 410,000 clones, with approximately 88% observed a single time. Input material: PBMCs or T cells enriched from blood (not recorded which). These receptors came from a woman aged 30 to 39 with acute COVID-19. CDR3s include the opening cysteine and the closing phenylalanine or tryptophan. D genes are given only for firm matches. Where a row states a size, it is once, few, many or the class of an expanded clone; other rows omit it.

size	V	D	J	CDR3	DNA
-	TRBV24-1	-	TRBJ1-4	CATSEGASNEKLFF	TGTGCCACCAGTGAGGGCGCCAGTAATGAAAAACTGTTTTTT
-	TRBV24-1	TRBD2	TRBJ2-1	CATSDMGTSGGTHNTSQTYNEQFF	TGTGCCACCAGTGATATGGGGACTAGCGGGGGTACCCATAACACCTCTCAAACGTACAATGAGCAGTTCTTC
-	TRBV20-1	-	TRBJ1-4	CSARNGEKLFF	TGCAGTGCTAGAAACGGTGAAAAACTGTTTTTT
once	TRBV15	-	TRBJ2-1	CATSRGGDNEQFF	TGTGCCACCAGCAGAGGCGGGGACAATGAGCAGTTCTTC
-	TRBV18	-	TRBJ1-1	CASSRREGMGNTEAFF	TGTGCCAGCTCACGAAGGGAGGGTATGGGGAACACTGAAGCTTTCTTT
-	TRBV29-1	TRBD1	TRBJ1-2	CSVAGGLTDGYTF	TGCAGCGTTGCAGGGGGACTTACTGACGGCTACACCTTC
-	TRBV5-8	TRBD2	TRBJ2-1	CASSLSPVAGATSSYNEQFF	TGTGCCAGCAGCTTATCTCCTGTAGCGGGGGCGACAAGCTCCTACAATGAGCAGTTCTTC
-	TRBV6-5	TRBD1	TRBJ2-1	CASRGGTGHEQFF	TGTGCCAGCAGGGGCGGGACAGGGCATGAGCAGTTCTTC
-	TRBV5-4	-	TRBJ2-7	CASSLWGTGTYEQYF	TGTGCCAGCAGCTTGTGGGGGACTGGTACCTACGAGCAGTACTTC
-	TRBV4-3	TRBD2	TRBJ2-1	CASSQAPGLAGTYNEQFF	TGCGCCAGCAGCCAAGCTCCGGGACTAGCGGGGACCTACAATGAGCAGTTCTTC
-	TRBV5-1	-	TRBJ2-7	CASSLGDTSSYEQYF	TGCGCCAGCAGCTTGGGGGACACAAGCTCCTACGAGCAGTACTTC
-	TRBV20-1	-	TRBJ1-4	CSAVVWEKLFF	TGCAGTGCCGTAGTTTGGGAAAAACTGTTTTTT
-	TRBV9	-	TRBJ1-6	CASSVLGGEGSPLHF	TGTGCCAGCAGCGTACTGGGGGGGGAAGGATCACCCCTCCACTTT
-	TRBV27	TRBD1	TRBJ1-5	CASSRTGGTQPQHF	TGTGCCAGCAGCAGAACAGGGGGTACTCAGCCCCAGCATTTT
-	TRBV19	-	TRBJ1-6	CASSMGLMDSPLHF	TGTGCCAGTAGTATGGGCCTAATGGATTCACCCCTCCACTTT
-	TRBV30	TRBD1	TRBJ1-2	CAWSGTGGLYGYTF	TGTGCCTGGAGCGGGACAGGGGGACTCTATGGCTACACCTTC
-	TRBV5-1	TRBD1	TRBJ1-1	CASSLDRGRTEAFF	TGCGCCAGCAGCTTAGACAGGGGGCGGACTGAAGCTTTCTTT
-	TRBV7-8	-	TRBJ2-7	CASSNSGGVYEQYF	TGTGCCAGCAGCAATAGCGGAGGGGTTTACGAGCAGTACTTC
-	TRBV6-2/TRBV6-3	TRBD2	TRBJ2-1	CASSPGLASEQFF	TGTGCCAGCAGTCCAGGACTAGCGTCTGAGCAGTTCTTC
-	TRBV5-1	-	TRBJ1-3	CASSLGGPRRASAGNTIYF	TGCGCCAGCAGCTTGGGGGGGCCTAGGCGGGCTTCGGCTGGAAACACCATATATTTT
-	TRBV6-2/TRBV6-3	-	TRBJ1-5	CASSSGNQPQHF	TGTGCCAGCAGTTCCGGGAATCAGCCCCAGCATTTT
-	TRBV4-1	TRBD2	TRBJ2-5	CASSQVAGGQRYF	TGCGCCAGCAGCCAAGTGGCGGGAGGACAGCGGTACTTC
-	TRBV10-1	-	TRBJ2-7	CASSVLWGSEQYF	TGCGCCAGCAGCGTACTTTGGGGCTCCGAGCAGTACTTC
-	TRBV28	-	TRBJ1-4	CASSYSEKLFF	TGTGCCAGCAGTTATAGTGAAAAACTGTTTTTT